The rows below give T cell receptor beta chains drawn from one sample of a study of shared clonotypes between healthy human individuals. Clones were read by immunoSEQ multiplex PCR, and TCRdb kept only the in-frame ones, dropping some. The sample includes roughly 2.2 million clones, roughly 92% of them seen just once. The sequenced material came from naive CD4+ T cells from PBMCs. These receptors originate from a man between 18 and 29 years old in good health. Some clones in this sample may be carry-over from other donors' samples. The CDR3 runs from the conserved cysteine through the conserved F or W. D genes are given only for firm matches. Clone size is stated in some rows and not others, as once, few, many or a class when expanded.

v_call: TRBV19; j_call: TRBJ2-7; cdr3_length: 12; clone_size: -; d_call: -; cdr3_aa: CASSRGGYEQYF; cdr3_nt: TGTGCCAGTAGCCGGGGAGGCTACGAGCAGTACTTC
v_call: TRBV28; j_call: TRBJ2-7; cdr3_length: 18; clone_size: -; d_call: -; cdr3_aa: CASSLWARGGGPLHEQYF; cdr3_nt: TGTGCCAGCAGTTTATGGGCGCGGGGAGGGGGACCGCTTCACGAGCAGTACTTC
v_call: TRBV19; j_call: TRBJ1-2; cdr3_length: 16; clone_size: -; d_call: TRBD1; cdr3_aa: CASSVGGQPANYGYTF; cdr3_nt: TGTGCCAGTAGTGTGGGGGGACAGCCTGCTAACTATGGCTACACCTTC
v_call: TRBV5-1; j_call: TRBJ2-7; cdr3_length: 14; clone_size: -; d_call: -; cdr3_aa: CASSMTVSSYEQYF; cdr3_nt: TGCGCCAGCAGTATGACAGTTAGCTCCTACGAGCAGTACTTC
v_call: TRBV6-4; j_call: TRBJ2-2; cdr3_length: 16; clone_size: -; d_call: -; cdr3_aa: CASRRDPWESVGELFF; cdr3_nt: TGTGCCAGCAGACGGGACCCTTGGGAGAGTGTCGGGGAGCTGTTTTTT
v_call: TRBV7-6; j_call: TRBJ2-2; cdr3_length: 15; clone_size: -; d_call: -; cdr3_aa: CASSLEGRGTGELFF; cdr3_nt: TGTGCCAGCAGCTTAGAGGGCAGGGGAACCGGGGAGCTGTTTTTT
v_call: TRBV5-1; j_call: TRBJ2-2; cdr3_length: 16; clone_size: -; d_call: TRBD2; cdr3_aa: CASYRLAGFGAGELFF; cdr3_nt: TGCGCCAGCTACCGTTTAGCGGGATTTGGTGCCGGGGAGCTGTTTTTT
v_call: TRBV7-6; j_call: TRBJ1-4; cdr3_length: 15; clone_size: -; d_call: TRBD1; cdr3_aa: CASSPTGATNEKLFF; cdr3_nt: TGTGCCAGCAGCCCTACAGGGGCCACTAATGAAAAACTGTTTTTT
v_call: TRBV29-1; j_call: TRBJ2-5; cdr3_length: 12; clone_size: -; d_call: -; cdr3_aa: CSVGPRRETQYF; cdr3_nt: TGCAGCGTCGGGCCGAGGAGAGAGACCCAGTACTTC
v_call: TRBV18; j_call: TRBJ2-5; cdr3_length: 15; clone_size: -; d_call: -; cdr3_aa: CASSPLDRPQETQYF; cdr3_nt: TGTGCCAGCTCACCTCTTGACAGACCACAAGAGACCCAGTACTTC
v_call: TRBV2; j_call: TRBJ2-2; cdr3_length: 14; clone_size: -; d_call: -; cdr3_aa: CASSGQGNTGELFF; cdr3_nt: TGTGCCAGCAGTGGCCAGGGGAACACCGGGGAGCTGTTTTTT
v_call: TRBV5-1; j_call: TRBJ2-7; cdr3_length: 13; clone_size: -; d_call: -; cdr3_aa: CASSPGGSYEQYF; cdr3_nt: TGCGCCAGCAGTCCGGGTGGGTCCTACGAGCAGTACTTC
v_call: TRBV18; j_call: TRBJ2-5; cdr3_length: 14; clone_size: once; d_call: TRBD2; cdr3_aa: CASSTPAGGETQYF; cdr3_nt: TGTGCCAGCTCGACCCCTGCGGGGGGAGAGACCCAGTACTTC
v_call: TRBV28; j_call: TRBJ2-5; cdr3_length: 13; clone_size: -; d_call: -; cdr3_aa: CASSYGTTETQYF; cdr3_nt: TGTGCCAGCAGTTACGGGACGACAGAGACCCAGTACTTC
v_call: TRBV29-1; j_call: TRBJ2-1; cdr3_length: 16; clone_size: -; d_call: TRBD2; cdr3_aa: CSVEDRGTSFYNEQFF; cdr3_nt: TGCAGCGTTGAAGATCGTGGGACTAGTTTCTACAATGAGCAGTTCTTC
v_call: TRBV18; j_call: TRBJ2-1; cdr3_length: 12; clone_size: -; d_call: -; cdr3_aa: CASSPSHNEQFF; cdr3_nt: TGTGCCAGCTCACCTAGCCACAATGAGCAGTTCTTC
v_call: TRBV5-1; j_call: TRBJ2-5; cdr3_length: 13; clone_size: -; d_call: -; cdr3_aa: CASSPPLQETQYF; cdr3_nt: TGCGCCAGCAGCCCCCCACTTCAAGAGACCCAGTACTTC
v_call: TRBV5-1; j_call: TRBJ1-5; cdr3_length: 13; clone_size: -; d_call: -; cdr3_aa: CASSIGRNQPQHF; cdr3_nt: TGCGCCAGCAGCATTGGGCGGAATCAGCCCCAGCATTTT
v_call: TRBV10-3; j_call: TRBJ2-1; cdr3_length: 15; clone_size: -; d_call: -; cdr3_aa: CAISERGAMYNEQFF; cdr3_nt: TGTGCCATCAGTGAGCGGGGGGCAATGTACAATGAGCAGTTCTTC
v_call: TRBV27; j_call: TRBJ2-7; cdr3_length: 16; clone_size: -; d_call: TRBD2; cdr3_aa: CASSPADTSGAYEQYF; cdr3_nt: TGTGCCAGCAGTCCGGCAGATACTAGCGGAGCTTACGAGCAGTACTTC
v_call: TRBV4-1; j_call: TRBJ2-3; cdr3_length: 15; clone_size: -; d_call: TRBD2; cdr3_aa: CASSQGTSRADTQYF; cdr3_nt: TGCGCCAGCAGCCAGGGGACTAGTCGGGCAGATACGCAGTATTTT
v_call: TRBV18; j_call: TRBJ1-5; cdr3_length: 15; clone_size: -; d_call: TRBD1; cdr3_aa: CASSDTGGKFQPQHF; cdr3_nt: TGTGCCAGCTCGGATACAGGGGGGAAGTTTCAGCCCCAGCATTTT
v_call: TRBV29-1; j_call: TRBJ1-1; cdr3_length: 12; clone_size: few; d_call: TRBD1; cdr3_aa: CSGGQGHTEAFF; cdr3_nt: TGCAGCGGTGGACAGGGTCACACTGAAGCTTTCTTT
v_call: TRBV10-3; j_call: TRBJ1-5; cdr3_length: 15; clone_size: -; d_call: -; cdr3_aa: CAISEEQAGNQPQHF; cdr3_nt: TGTGCCATCAGTGAGGAGCAGGCGGGGAATCAGCCCCAGCATTTT
v_call: TRBV28; j_call: TRBJ2-3; cdr3_length: 16; clone_size: -; d_call: -; cdr3_aa: CASSLWGDPSTDTQYF; cdr3_nt: TGTGCCAGCAGTTTATGGGGGGACCCTAGCACAGATACGCAGTATTTT
v_call: TRBV29-1; j_call: TRBJ2-2; cdr3_length: 14; clone_size: -; d_call: -; cdr3_aa: CSVLQSGNTGELFF; cdr3_nt: TGCAGCGTGCTCCAGTCAGGGAACACCGGGGAGCTGTTTTTT
v_call: TRBV5-1; j_call: TRBJ2-2; cdr3_length: 15; clone_size: -; d_call: TRBD1; cdr3_aa: CASSLVGTGAGELFF; cdr3_nt: TGCGCCAGCAGCTTGGTCGGGACAGGCGCCGGGGAGCTGTTTTTT
v_call: TRBV5-4; j_call: TRBJ2-7; cdr3_length: 13; clone_size: -; d_call: -; cdr3_aa: CASSLFGGAEQYF; cdr3_nt: TGTGCCAGCAGCTTATTCGGAGGCGCCGAGCAGTACTTC
v_call: TRBV2; j_call: TRBJ2-7; cdr3_length: 12; clone_size: few; d_call: -; cdr3_aa: CASSDHSYEQYF; cdr3_nt: TGTGCCAGCAGTGACCACTCCTACGAGCAGTACTTC
v_call: TRBV27; j_call: TRBJ1-6; cdr3_length: 16; clone_size: -; d_call: -; cdr3_aa: CASSTSESSYNSPLHF; cdr3_nt: TGTGCCAGCAGTACGAGTGAGAGCTCCTATAATTCACCCCTCCACTTT
v_call: TRBV19; j_call: TRBJ2-3; cdr3_length: 12; clone_size: -; d_call: TRBD2; cdr3_aa: CASNPAGGTQYF; cdr3_nt: TGTGCCAGTAATCCTGCGGGAGGGACGCAGTATTTT
v_call: TRBV5-1; j_call: TRBJ2-6; cdr3_length: 16; clone_size: once; d_call: -; cdr3_aa: CASSSSQISGANVLTF; cdr3_nt: TGCGCCAGCAGCTCCTCCCAGATCTCTGGGGCCAACGTCCTGACTTTC
v_call: TRBV18; j_call: TRBJ1-5; cdr3_length: 13; clone_size: once; d_call: -; cdr3_aa: CASSPNPNQPQHF; cdr3_nt: TGTGCCAGCTCACCCAACCCCAATCAGCCCCAGCATTTT
v_call: TRBV4-2; j_call: TRBJ1-4; cdr3_length: 14; clone_size: -; d_call: -; cdr3_aa: CASSQGGADEKLFF; cdr3_nt: TGTGCCAGCAGCCAAGGGGGCGCCGATGAAAAACTGTTTTTT
v_call: TRBV21-1; j_call: TRBJ2-1; cdr3_length: 17; clone_size: once; d_call: -; cdr3_aa: CASSGKLAGGVYNEQFF; cdr3_nt: TGTGCCAGCAGCGGGAAACTAGCGGGGGGAGTATACAATGAGCAGTTCTTC
v_call: TRBV29-1; j_call: TRBJ2-1; cdr3_length: 14; clone_size: once; d_call: -; cdr3_aa: CSVEETVSYNEQFF; cdr3_nt: TGCAGCGTTGAAGAGACAGTGTCCTACAATGAGCAGTTCTTC
v_call: TRBV18; j_call: TRBJ2-5; cdr3_length: 14; clone_size: once; d_call: -; cdr3_aa: CASSRGLTGETQYF; cdr3_nt: TGTGCCAGCTCCCGAGGACTGACAGGCGAGACCCAGTACTTC
v_call: TRBV5-1; j_call: TRBJ1-2; cdr3_length: 15; clone_size: -; d_call: TRBD1; cdr3_aa: CASSGSTGGARGYTF; cdr3_nt: TGCGCCAGCAGCGGTTCGACAGGGGGCGCGCGTGGCTACACCTTC
v_call: TRBV5-4; j_call: TRBJ1-3; cdr3_length: 13; clone_size: few; d_call: -; cdr3_aa: CASSLPTGNTIYF; cdr3_nt: TGTGCCAGCAGCTTGCCAACTGGAAACACCATATATTTT
v_call: TRBV10-3; j_call: TRBJ1-5; cdr3_length: 13; clone_size: once; d_call: -; cdr3_aa: CAISEDTYQPQHF; cdr3_nt: TGTGCCATCAGTGAGGACACATATCAGCCCCAGCATTTT
v_call: TRBV18; j_call: TRBJ2-1; cdr3_length: 14; clone_size: -; d_call: -; cdr3_aa: CASSPERAENEQFF; cdr3_nt: TGTGCCAGCTCTCCGGAGAGGGCCGAAAATGAGCAGTTCTTC
v_call: TRBV5-1; j_call: TRBJ2-7; cdr3_length: 15; clone_size: once; d_call: TRBD2; cdr3_aa: CASSLDSGSPYEQYF; cdr3_nt: TGCGCCAGCAGCTTGGATAGCGGGAGCCCCTACGAGCAGTACTTC
v_call: TRBV5-6; j_call: TRBJ2-1; cdr3_length: 15; clone_size: -; d_call: TRBD2; cdr3_aa: CASSNPSGAYNEQFF; cdr3_nt: TGTGCCAGCAGCAATCCTAGCGGAGCCTACAATGAGCAGTTCTTC
v_call: TRBV7-2; j_call: TRBJ1-3; cdr3_length: 15; clone_size: -; d_call: -; cdr3_aa: CASSSRPSSGNTIYF; cdr3_nt: TGTGCCAGCAGCTCACGCCCAAGCTCTGGAAACACCATATATTTT
v_call: TRBV28; j_call: TRBJ2-5; cdr3_length: 14; clone_size: -; d_call: TRBD2; cdr3_aa: CASRPGGPQVSQYF; cdr3_nt: TGTGCCAGCAGACCGGGGGGACCTCAGGTATCCCAGTACTTC
v_call: TRBV6-1; j_call: TRBJ2-7; cdr3_length: 14; clone_size: -; d_call: -; cdr3_aa: CASSPGTTLSEQYF; cdr3_nt: TGTGCCAGCAGTCCCGGGACAACGTTGAGCGAGCAGTACTTC
v_call: TRBV7-2; j_call: TRBJ1-5; cdr3_length: 15; clone_size: -; d_call: -; cdr3_aa: CASSSGPLPGQPQHF; cdr3_nt: TGTGCCAGCAGCTCCGGGCCATTACCGGGTCAGCCCCAGCATTTT
v_call: TRBV5-1; j_call: TRBJ2-7; cdr3_length: 16; clone_size: -; d_call: -; cdr3_aa: CASSLAWSTTIREQYF; cdr3_nt: TGCGCCAGCAGCTTGGCATGGTCTACCACGATTCGCGAGCAGTACTTC
v_call: TRBV5-5; j_call: TRBJ1-2; cdr3_length: 15; clone_size: once; d_call: -; cdr3_aa: CASSLVVADYYGYTF; cdr3_nt: TGTGCCAGCAGCTTGGTGGTGGCCGATTACTATGGCTACACCTTC
v_call: TRBV28; j_call: TRBJ2-1; cdr3_length: 15; clone_size: -; d_call: TRBD2; cdr3_aa: CASSTGGGKTYEQFF; cdr3_nt: TGTGCCAGCAGTACGGGCGGGGGAAAAACATATGAGCAGTTCTTC
v_call: TRBV11-1; j_call: TRBJ2-7; cdr3_length: 15; clone_size: -; d_call: -; cdr3_aa: CASSLSSGATYEQYF; cdr3_nt: TGTGCCAGCAGCTTATCGTCGGGAGCCACCTACGAGCAGTACTTC
v_call: TRBV11-2; j_call: TRBJ2-1; cdr3_length: 13; clone_size: -; d_call: -; cdr3_aa: CASSASAGPSLFF; cdr3_nt: TGTGCCAGCAGCGCTTCCGCGGGTCCATCCTTGTTCTTC
v_call: TRBV18; j_call: TRBJ2-2; cdr3_length: 16; clone_size: -; d_call: TRBD1; cdr3_aa: CASSPTGTANTGELFF; cdr3_nt: TGTGCCAGCTCACCAACCGGGACAGCGAACACCGGGGAGCTGTTTTTT
v_call: TRBV7-6; j_call: TRBJ1-1; cdr3_length: 14; clone_size: -; d_call: -; cdr3_aa: CASSQPDGSTEAFF; cdr3_nt: TGTGCCAGCAGCCAACCGGACGGGAGCACTGAAGCTTTCTTT
v_call: TRBV28; j_call: TRBJ2-4; cdr3_length: 12; clone_size: -; d_call: TRBD2; cdr3_aa: CASKSGMSIQYF; cdr3_nt: TGTGCCAGCAAAAGCGGGATGAGCATTCAGTACTTC
v_call: TRBV27; j_call: TRBJ1-5; cdr3_length: 12; clone_size: -; d_call: -; cdr3_aa: CACKTGYQPQHF; cdr3_nt: TGTGCCTGCAAGACAGGCTATCAGCCCCAGCATTTT
v_call: TRBV5-6; j_call: TRBJ2-1; cdr3_length: 16; clone_size: -; d_call: TRBD1; cdr3_aa: CASSSTGTGPYNEQFF; cdr3_nt: TGTGCCAGCAGTTCCACCGGGACAGGACCCTACAATGAGCAGTTCTTC
v_call: TRBV5-1; j_call: TRBJ2-1; cdr3_length: 15; clone_size: -; d_call: -; cdr3_aa: CASSLGLYSYNEQFF; cdr3_nt: TGCGCCAGCAGCTTGGGACTGTATTCCTACAATGAGCAGTTCTTC
v_call: TRBV28; j_call: TRBJ2-3; cdr3_length: 10; clone_size: -; d_call: -; cdr3_aa: CASRSDTQYF; cdr3_nt: TGTGCCAGCAGATCAGATACGCAGTATTTT